Listed below are T cell receptor beta chains from one sample, sequenced in a study of blood T cell repertoires in COVID-19. Sequencing was performed with immunoSEQ multiplex PCR; in TCRdb, only in-frame clones are kept and a portion is missing. The profile shows about 61,000 clones, roughly 90% of them singletons. Sequencing used peripheral blood. All receptors come from a woman in her forties or fifties with active or convalescent COVID-19. Both conserved end residues are part of each CDR3. The D gene is left open where the match is weak. Rows give clone size only sometimes, using once, few, many, or a class for an expanded clone.

>NA|TRBV27|TRBJ2-7|NA
TGTGCCAGCAGTCCTAACATGCCAGGGTCGGTCTACGAGCAGTACTTC
CASSPNMPGSVYEQYF
>NA|TRBV5-6|TRBJ2-7|NA
TGTGCCAGCAGCTTATACGGGAGCTCCTACGAGCAGTACTTC
CASSLYGSSYEQYF
>TRBD2|TRBV9|TRBJ2-2|NA
TGTGCCAGCAGCGACCGGGACTACGGAACCGGGGAGCTGTTTTTT
CASSDRDYGTGELFF
>TRBD1|TRBV30|TRBJ1-2|NA
TGTGCCTGGAGCGCCCCGACAGGGGCGAACTATGGCTACACCTTC
CAWSAPTGANYGYTF
>NA|TRBV28|TRBJ1-2|NA
TGTGCCAGCAGGTTTCCTGACTCCCGAGGGGGCTACACCTTC
CASRFPDSRGGYTF
>TRBD1|TRBV5-1|TRBJ1-2|NA
TGCGCCAGCAGCATTGAGGGGGCGCAGGGCTACACCTTC
CASSIEGAQGYTF
>TRBD1|TRBV3-1/TRBV3-2|TRBJ2-3|NA
TGTGCCAGCAGCCGCCACGGGACAGGGGAGACGTATACGCAGTATTTT
CASSRHGTGETYTQYF
>NA|TRBV13|TRBJ1-1|NA
TGTGCCAGCAGCTTAGGCCGAAGCTCTGAAGCTTTCTTT
CASSLGRSSEAFF
>NA|TRBV28|TRBJ2-7|NA
TGTGCCAGCAGTGGGACACCGTCCTACGAGCAGTACTTC
CASSGTPSYEQYF
>TRBD1|TRBV9|TRBJ2-7|once
TGTGCCAGCAGCGCCTGGACCCGCCATGACAGGGGCCACGAGCAGTACTTC
CASSAWTRHDRGHEQYF
>NA|TRBV7-3|TRBJ2-1|once
TGTGCCAGCAGTTCCCAGGCGTACAATGAGCAGTTCTTC
CASSSQAYNEQFF
>TRBD2|TRBV6-1|TRBJ2-7|NA
TGTGCCAGCAGTGTTCCGACTAGCGGGGGATTCACCTACGAGCAGTACTTC
CASSVPTSGGFTYEQYF
>NA|TRBV11-2|TRBJ2-1|NA
TGTGCCAGCAGCTTAAGGGGGGGAACGGACTCCTACAATGAGCAGTTCTTC
CASSLRGGTDSYNEQFF
>TRBD2|TRBV27|TRBJ2-3|NA
TGTGCCAGCAGTTTAAACCGCGCGGGAGGCACAGATACGCAGTATTTT
CASSLNRAGGTDTQYF
>TRBD1|TRBV6-5|TRBJ2-1|NA
TGTGCCAGCAGGCCGGGACAGGGGGCGAATGAGCAGTTCTTC
CASRPGQGANEQFF
>TRBD2|TRBV5-1|TRBJ2-3|NA
TGCGCCAGCAGCCCACTAGCGGGGGGGGACACAGATACGCAGTATTTT
CASSPLAGGDTDTQYF
>NA|TRBV15|TRBJ2-7|NA
TGTGCCACCAGCGGAGGGATACAGGGGTACGAGCAGTACTTC
CATSGGIQGYEQYF
>TRBD1|TRBV5-1|TRBJ1-4|NA
TGCGCCAGCAGCTTGGCCGGGACAGGGAATGAAAAACTGTTTTTT
CASSLAGTGNEKLFF
>TRBD2|TRBV6-5|TRBJ2-1|NA
TGTGCCAGCAGGGGACCCAAGCGGGAGGATGAGCAGTTCTTC
CASRGPKREDEQFF
>NA|TRBV6-1|TRBJ1-1|NA
TGTGCCAGCAGTGACGGGGCAGGGGCAGGGACTGAAGCTTTCTTT
CASSDGAGAGTEAFF
>NA|TRBV7-9|TRBJ1-2|NA
TGTGCCAGCAGCCCGTACTCCCCATTCTATGGCTACACCTTC
CASSPYSPFYGYTF
>NA|TRBV15|TRBJ2-7|NA
TGTGCCACCAGCGGCGACAGGATTGCCTACGAGCAGTACTTC
CATSGDRIAYEQYF
>TRBD2|TRBV7-2|TRBJ2-3|NA
TGTGCCAGCAGCCGGGGGGGCGGGCAAACAGATACGCAGTATTTT
CASSRGGGQTDTQYF
>NA|TRBV2|TRBJ2-7|once
TGTGCCAGCAGCCAGAACACCTACGAGCAGTACTTC
CASSQNTYEQYF
>NA|TRBV6-5|TRBJ2-7|NA
TGTGCCAGCACGGGCAGGGACTCCTACGAGCAGTACTTC
CASTGRDSYEQYF
>TRBD1|TRBV6-5|TRBJ2-1|NA
TGTGCCAGCAGTAGAGGACAGGGGAATTACAATGAGCAGTTCTTC
CASSRGQGNYNEQFF
>TRBD2|TRBV19|TRBJ2-1|NA
TGTGCCAGTAGTATAACCAGCGGGAGTGGCAATGAGCAGTTCTTC
CASSITSGSGNEQFF
>TRBD1|TRBV11-1|TRBJ2-5|NA
TGTGCCAGCAGCCCCTCGGACAGGCCCCAAGAGACCCAGTACTTC
CASSPSDRPQETQYF
>TRBD1|TRBV9|TRBJ2-3|NA
TGTGCCAGCAGCGTATGGACAGGGGAGGGAACAGATACGCAGTATTTT
CASSVWTGEGTDTQYF
>NA|TRBV18|TRBJ1-6|NA
TGTGCCAGCTCACCTTTGAGCTCCTATAATTCACCCCTCCACTTT
CASSPLSSYNSPLHF
>NA|TRBV25-1|TRBJ2-5|NA
TGTGCCAGCAGTGAATCGGGGAAGAGGCAAGAGACCCAGTACTTC
CASSESGKRQETQYF
>TRBD1|TRBV3-1/TRBV3-2|TRBJ2-6|NA
TGTGCCAGCAGCCAGTCGGGACAGCCCGAGTCTGGGGCCAACGTCCTGACTTTC
CASSQSGQPESGANVLTF
>TRBD1|TRBV19|TRBJ1-1|NA
TGTGCCAGTTGTTTGAGGGACAGCGAGAAAGCTTTCTTT
CASCLRDSEKAFF
>NA|TRBV5-1|TRBJ2-7|once
TGCGCCAGCAGCTTTACAGGGTCCTACGAGCAGTACTTC
CASSFTGSYEQYF
>NA|TRBV3-1/TRBV3-2|TRBJ1-3|NA
TGTGCCAGCAGCCAGAGGGGGATGGGAGACTCTGGAAACACCATATATTTT
CASSQRGMGDSGNTIYF
>NA|TRBV4-1|TRBJ2-1|NA
TGCGCCAGCAGCGAGGTATTCGGCTACAATGAGCAGTTCTTC
CASSEVFGYNEQFF
>NA|TRBV7-3|TRBJ1-6|once
TGTGCCAGCAGCTCTAATAATTCACCCCTCCACTTT
CASSSNNSPLHF
>TRBD2|TRBV5-1|TRBJ2-3|NA
TGCGCCAGCAGCATTAGCGGGGAGAGCACAGATACGCAGTATTTT
CASSISGESTDTQYF
>NA|TRBV6-5|TRBJ1-1|NA
TGTGCCAGCTCCACAGGAGTGAACACTGAAGCTTTCTTT
CASSTGVNTEAFF
>TRBD1|TRBV6-5|TRBJ2-4|NA
TGTGCCAGCAGTTACAGGGACAGAGTAAACATTCAGTACTTC
CASSYRDRVNIQYF
>NA|TRBV5-1|TRBJ1-2|NA
TGCGCCAGCAGCTCGGACAAAGTGGGCTACACCTTC
CASSSDKVGYTF
>TRBD1|TRBV28|TRBJ1-2|NA
TGTGCCAGCAGTACGGCACAGGGGGCTCAAGGCTACACCTTC
CASSTAQGAQGYTF
>NA|TRBV2|TRBJ1-2|NA
TGTGCCAGCAGTGTACAGCGGGGGTCCGATGGCTACACCTTC
CASSVQRGSDGYTF
>TRBD1|TRBV5-1|TRBJ1-1|NA
TGCGCCAGCAGTTTACAGGGGAAGAACACTGAAGCTTTCTTT
CASSLQGKNTEAFF
>TRBD2|TRBV28|TRBJ2-1|NA
TGTGCCAGCAGTTTGAGCGGGAGTGACTACAATGAGCAGTTCTTC
CASSLSGSDYNEQFF
>TRBD2|TRBV29-1|TRBJ2-7|few
TGCAGCGTTGATTCCAGAACCGGGGGGGGTCTCCGCGACGAGCAGTACTTC
CSVDSRTGGGLRDEQYF
>TRBD1|TRBV5-1|TRBJ1-3|NA
TGCGCCAGCAGCACGCGACAGGGAATAGGCGCAGGAAACACCATATATTTT
CASSTRQGIGAGNTIYF
>NA|TRBV5-1|TRBJ2-5|NA
TGCGCCAGCAGCGCCTGGGAGGCCCAAGAGACCCAGTACTTC
CASSAWEAQETQYF
>NA|TRBV11-2|TRBJ1-3|NA
TGTGCCAGCAGCTTAGAATCACTGTTTGGAAACACCATATATTTT
CASSLESLFGNTIYF
>NA|TRBV3-1/TRBV3-2|TRBJ1-1|NA
TGTGCCAGCAGCCAAGAAGACCATACGGGTTACACTGAAGCTTTCTTT
CASSQEDHTGYTEAFF
>TRBD1|TRBV5-6|TRBJ1-6|NA
TGTGCCAGCAGCGCGGTAATAGGACAGGGAGCCAATTCACCCCTCCACTTT
CASSAVIGQGANSPLHF
>TRBD2|TRBV7-7|TRBJ2-5|NA
TGTGCTAGCAGCCAGAGGGCTAGCGGGAATCAGGAAGAGACCCAGTACTTC
CASSQRASGNQEETQYF
>NA|TRBV11-2|TRBJ1-1|NA
TGTGCCAGCAGCCTTTTCCGGGACTCGAATGAAGCTTTCTTT
CASSLFRDSNEAFF